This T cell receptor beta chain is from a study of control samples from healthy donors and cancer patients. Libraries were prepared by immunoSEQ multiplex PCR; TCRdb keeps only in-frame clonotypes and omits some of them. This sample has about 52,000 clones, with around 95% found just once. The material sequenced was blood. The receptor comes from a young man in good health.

The CDR3 loop is CASSFPNTGELFF. CDR3 nucleotides: TGTGCCAGCAGTTTCCCGAACACCGGGGAGCTGTTTTTT. This chain links TRBV12-3 or TRBV12-4 with TRBJ2-2, with D unresolved. The CDR3 contains 13 residues. Trimming took off 3 bases at V and 0 bases at J, with 2 bases between the two ends.